This is a list of T cell receptor beta chains from one sample in a study of shared clonotypes between healthy human individuals. Using immunoSEQ multiplex PCR, the repertoire was profiled, and TCRdb retains in-frame clones only, with some absent. The data contain a few hundred thousand clones, around four fifths of them singletons. The sample comprised memory CD4+ T cells sorted from blood. These receptors were collected from a man under 40 in good health. Both conserved end residues are part of each CDR3. D genes are given only for firm matches. A clone size is listed for some rows: how often the clone was seen (once, few, many), or a class if it is expanded.

>-|TRBJ1-3|TRBV15|16|TRBD1
CATSGDRQGSGNTIYF
TGTGCCACCAGCGGGGACCGACAGGGTTCTGGAAACACCATATATTTT
>-|TRBJ2-7|TRBV5-1|15|-
CASSLDLAASYEQYF
TGCGCCAGCAGCTTGGATCTTGCAGCCTCCTACGAGCAGTACTTC
>once|TRBJ2-1|TRBV28|14|-
CASSPERSPHEQFF
TGTGCCAGCAGTCCGGAGCGGTCGCCACATGAGCAGTTCTTC
>-|TRBJ1-1|TRBV7-9|13|-
CASSFLTGSEAFF
TGTGCCAGCAGCTTCCTGACAGGCTCTGAAGCTTTCTTT
>-|TRBJ1-2|TRBV7-8|15|-
CASREQGSAGYGYTF
TGTGCCAGCAGGGAACAGGGATCAGCGGGCTATGGCTACACCTTC
>few|TRBJ1-2|TRBV9|14|-
CASSVGGANYGYTF
TGTGCCAGCAGCGTAGGGGGGGCAAACTATGGCTACACCTTC
>-|TRBJ1-2|TRBV19|13|TRBD1
CASIRTGGGGYTF
TGTGCCAGTATCCGGACAGGGGGAGGGGGCTACACCTTC
>-|TRBJ1-2|TRBV27|13|-
CASSFPQGLGYTF
TGTGCCAGCAGTTTCCCCCAGGGGCTAGGCTACACCTTC
>-|TRBJ2-1|TRBV29-1|15|-
CSVGKGTASYNEQFF
TGCAGCGTTGGCAAAGGGACCGCATCCTACAATGAGCAGTTCTTC
>few|TRBJ2-7|TRBV19|17|-
CASSIGFGLVSGYEQYF
TGTGCCAGTAGTATTGGTTTCGGATTAGTTTCCGGCTACGAGCAGTACTTC
>-|TRBJ1-5|TRBV27|15|-
CASRGRGSGDQPQHF
TGTGCCAGCAGGGGACGGGGGTCAGGGGATCAGCCCCAGCATTTT
>-|TRBJ1-2|TRBV15|14|-
CATSRDGVMYGYTF
TGTGCCACCAGCAGAGATGGGGTGATGTATGGCTACACCTTC
>-|TRBJ1-2|TRBV14|13|-
CASSQSRWDGYTF
TGTGCCAGCAGCCAGTCTCGTTGGGATGGCTACACCTTC
>-|TRBJ2-3|TRBV28|14|-
CASSGGFRTDTQYF
TGTGCCAGCAGTGGGGGGTTTAGGACAGATACGCAGTATTTT
>-|TRBJ2-3|TRBV5-6|13|-
CASSSAGTDTQYF
TGTGCCAGCAGCTCGGCGGGCACAGATACGCAGTATTTT
>-|TRBJ2-7|TRBV19|15|TRBD1
CASSIPGTGVYEQYF
TGTGCCAGTAGTATTCCCGGGACAGGGGTTTACGAGCAGTACTTC
>-|TRBJ2-1|TRBV7-6|18|TRBD2
CASSLVGVAGPSYNEQFF
TGTGCCAGCAGCTTAGTGGGGGTAGCGGGACCCTCCTACAATGAGCAGTTCTTC
>-|TRBJ2-5|TRBV6-8|16|-
CASNLGYYRVEETQYF
TGTGCCAGCAATTTGGGATACTACAGGGTCGAAGAGACCCAGTACTTC
>once|TRBJ2-2|TRBV7-7|16|-
CASSQTTSFVAGELFF
TGTGCTAGCAGCCAGACGACTAGTTTCGTTGCCGGGGAGCTGTTTTTT
>once|TRBJ1-1|TRBV10-2|16|-
CASKDGVGYMNTEAFF
TGCGCCAGCAAGGATGGGGTGGGGTACATGAACACTGAAGCTTTCTTT
>-|TRBJ2-1|TRBV11-2|15|-
CASSLHRYSGNEQFF
TGTGCCAGCAGCTTACATCGGTATAGCGGCAATGAGCAGTTCTTC
>-|TRBJ2-7|TRBV29-1|12|-
CSVRQASYEQYF
TGCAGCGTTCGGCAGGCGTCCTACGAGCAGTACTTC
>-|TRBJ2-3|TRBV9|17|-
CASSPRLGTLSTDTQYF
TGTGCCAGCAGCCCGCGACTAGGAACGCTCAGCACAGATACGCAGTATTTT
>-|TRBJ2-5|TRBV30|19|TRBD2
CAWIKAGTSGSIFGETQYF
TGTGCCTGGATTAAAGCCGGGACTAGCGGGAGTATTTTTGGAGAGACCCAGTACTTC
>-|TRBJ2-3|TRBV20-1|11|-
CSAEVIDTQYF
TGCAGTGCCGAGGTTATAGATACGCAGTATTTT
>few|TRBJ2-3|TRBV5-1|14|-
CASSHGRGADTQYF
TGCGCCAGCAGCCACGGGCGGGGCGCAGATACGCAGTATTTT
>-|TRBJ2-3|TRBV6-4|15|TRBD2
CASSENSGNADTQYF
TGTGCCAGCAGTGAGAATAGCGGGAACGCAGATACGCAGTATTTT
>-|TRBJ2-7|TRBV1|14|-
CTSSRLRVPYEQYF
TGCACCAGCAGCCGTCTCAGGGTACCGTACGAGCAGTACTTC
>-|TRBJ1-2|TRBV5-6|13|TRBD1
CASSSGTGDGYTF
TGTGCCAGCAGCTCCGGGACAGGGGACGGCTACACCTTC
>few|TRBJ1-2|TRBV30|11|TRBD1
CAWNRGYGYTF
TGTGCCTGGAACAGGGGCTATGGCTACACCTTC
>-|TRBJ2-2|TRBV10-1|15|TRBD1
CASSLKQGATGELFF
TGCGCCAGCAGTCTAAAACAGGGGGCAACAGGGGAGCTGTTTTTT
>-|TRBJ2-1|TRBV11-2|14|TRBD2
CASSFSLANNEQFF
TGTGCCAGCAGCTTTTCACTAGCGAACAATGAGCAGTTCTTC
>-|TRBJ2-6|TRBV6-1|16|-
CASSVGQGSGANVLTF
TGTGCCAGCAGTGTGGGGCAGGGGTCTGGGGCCAACGTCCTGACTTTC
>-|TRBJ1-1|TRBV20-1|10|-
CSAPNTEAFF
TGCAGTGCGCCTAACACTGAAGCTTTCTTT
>once|TRBJ2-3|TRBV9|16|-
CASSVGSGMEADTQYF
TGTGCCAGCAGCGTAGGATCGGGAATGGAGGCAGATACGCAGTATTTT
>-|TRBJ1-5|TRBV27|12|-
CASSHPDQPQHF
TGTGCCAGCAGTCACCCCGATCAGCCCCAGCATTTT
>-|TRBJ2-2|TRBV28|15|-
CASSLSQGYTGELFF
TGTGCCAGCAGTTTATCTCAGGGTTACACCGGGGAGCTGTTTTTT
>-|TRBJ2-7|TRBV27|11|-
CASSFRDEQYF
TGTGCCAGCAGTTTCAGGGACGAGCAGTACTTC
>-|TRBJ1-3|TRBV19|14|-
CASSTGLSGNTIYF
TGTGCCAGTAGTACGGGACTCTCTGGAAACACCATATATTTT
>-|TRBJ2-3|TRBV5-6|13|-
CASSSTATDTQYF
TGTGCCAGCAGCTCGACAGCCACAGATACGCAGTATTTT
>-|TRBJ2-1|TRBV29-1|14|TRBD2
CSVVGGRGYNEQFF
TGCAGCGTTGTAGGCGGGAGGGGATACAATGAGCAGTTCTTC
>many|TRBJ2-4|TRBV10-2|16|TRBD1
CASSEPGQGSKNIQYF
TGCGCCAGCAGTGAGCCGGGACAGGGATCCAAAAACATTCAGTACTTC
>few|TRBJ2-3|TRBV10-3|13|-
CAIMGDSTDTQYF
TGTGCCATCATGGGGGACAGCACAGATACGCAGTATTTT
>-|TRBJ2-2|TRBV5-6|14|TRBD1
CASNTGGGTGELFF
TGTGCCAGCAACACAGGGGGTGGCACCGGGGAGCTGTTTTTT
>many|TRBJ2-7|TRBV5-4|13|-
CASRSHSSYEQYF
TGTGCCAGCAGGTCACATAGCTCCTACGAGCAGTACTTC
>-|TRBJ2-7|TRBV6-1|12|-
CASSEGRTEQYF
TGTGCCAGCAGTGAAGGCAGGACGGAGCAGTACTTC
>-|TRBJ2-3|TRBV5-1|11|-
CASNQGDTQYF
TGCGCCAGCAACCAGGGGGATACGCAGTATTTT